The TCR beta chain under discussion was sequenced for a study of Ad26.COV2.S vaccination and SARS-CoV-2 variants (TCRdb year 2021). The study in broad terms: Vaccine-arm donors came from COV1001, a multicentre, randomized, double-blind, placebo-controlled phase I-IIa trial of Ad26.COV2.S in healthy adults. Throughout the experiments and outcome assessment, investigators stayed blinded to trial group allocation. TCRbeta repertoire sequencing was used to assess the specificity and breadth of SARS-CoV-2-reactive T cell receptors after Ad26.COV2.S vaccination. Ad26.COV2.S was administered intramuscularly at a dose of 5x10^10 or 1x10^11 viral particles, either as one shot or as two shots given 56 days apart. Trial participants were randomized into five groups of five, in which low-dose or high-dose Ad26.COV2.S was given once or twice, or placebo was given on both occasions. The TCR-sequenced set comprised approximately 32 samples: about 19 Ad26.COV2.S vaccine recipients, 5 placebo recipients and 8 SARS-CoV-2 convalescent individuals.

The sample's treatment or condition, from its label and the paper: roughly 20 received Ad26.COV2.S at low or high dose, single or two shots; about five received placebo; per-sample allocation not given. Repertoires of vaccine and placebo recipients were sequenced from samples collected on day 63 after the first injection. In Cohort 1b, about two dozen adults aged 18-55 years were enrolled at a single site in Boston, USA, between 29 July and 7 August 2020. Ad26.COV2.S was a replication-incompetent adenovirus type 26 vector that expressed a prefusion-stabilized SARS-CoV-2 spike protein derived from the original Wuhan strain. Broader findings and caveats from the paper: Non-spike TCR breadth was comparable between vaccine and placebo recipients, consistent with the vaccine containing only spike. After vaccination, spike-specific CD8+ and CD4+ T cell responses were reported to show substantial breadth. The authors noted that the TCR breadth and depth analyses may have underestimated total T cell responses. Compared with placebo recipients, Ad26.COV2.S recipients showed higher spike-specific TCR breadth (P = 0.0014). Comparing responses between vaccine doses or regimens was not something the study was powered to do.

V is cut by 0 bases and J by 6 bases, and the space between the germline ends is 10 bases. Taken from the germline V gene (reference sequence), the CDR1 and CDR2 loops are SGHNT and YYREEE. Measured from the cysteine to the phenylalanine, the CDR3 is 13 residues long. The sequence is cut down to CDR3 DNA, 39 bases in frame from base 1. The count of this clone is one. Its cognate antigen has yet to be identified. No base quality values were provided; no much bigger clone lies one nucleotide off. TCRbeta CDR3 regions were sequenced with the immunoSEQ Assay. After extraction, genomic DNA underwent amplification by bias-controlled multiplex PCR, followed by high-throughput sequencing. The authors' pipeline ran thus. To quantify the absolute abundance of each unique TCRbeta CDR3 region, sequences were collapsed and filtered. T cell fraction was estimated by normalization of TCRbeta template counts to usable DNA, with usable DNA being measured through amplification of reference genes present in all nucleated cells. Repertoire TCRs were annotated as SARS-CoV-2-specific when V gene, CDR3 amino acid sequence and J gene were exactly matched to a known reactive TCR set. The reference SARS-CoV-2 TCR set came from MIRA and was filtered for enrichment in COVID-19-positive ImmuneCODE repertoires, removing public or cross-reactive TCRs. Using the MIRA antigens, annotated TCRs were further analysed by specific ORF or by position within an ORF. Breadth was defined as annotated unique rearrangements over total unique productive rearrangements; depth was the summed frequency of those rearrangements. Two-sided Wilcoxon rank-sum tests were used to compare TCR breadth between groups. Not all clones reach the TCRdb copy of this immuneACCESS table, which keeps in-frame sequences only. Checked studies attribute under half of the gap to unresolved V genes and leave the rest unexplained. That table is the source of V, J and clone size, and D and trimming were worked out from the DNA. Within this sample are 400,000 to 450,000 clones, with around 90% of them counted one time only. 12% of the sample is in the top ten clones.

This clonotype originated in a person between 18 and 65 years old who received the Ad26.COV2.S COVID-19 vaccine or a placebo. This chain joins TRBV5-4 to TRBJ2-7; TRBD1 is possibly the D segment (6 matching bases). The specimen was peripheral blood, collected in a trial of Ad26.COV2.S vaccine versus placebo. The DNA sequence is TGTGCCAGCAGCTTGGACAGGGCGAGCGAGCAGTACTTC. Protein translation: CASSLDRASEQYF.